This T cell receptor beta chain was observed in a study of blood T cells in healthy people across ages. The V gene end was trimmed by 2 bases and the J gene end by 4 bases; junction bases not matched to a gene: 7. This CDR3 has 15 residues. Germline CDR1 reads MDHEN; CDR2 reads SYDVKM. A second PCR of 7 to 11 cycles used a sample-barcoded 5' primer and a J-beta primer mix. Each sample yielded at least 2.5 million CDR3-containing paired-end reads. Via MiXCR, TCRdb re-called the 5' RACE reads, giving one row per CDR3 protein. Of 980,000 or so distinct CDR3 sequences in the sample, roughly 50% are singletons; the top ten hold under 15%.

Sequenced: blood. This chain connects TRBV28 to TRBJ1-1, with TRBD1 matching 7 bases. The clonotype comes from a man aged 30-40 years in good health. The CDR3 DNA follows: TGTGCCAGCAGTTTACGGGAGGGGGCCGGCACTGAAGCTTTCTTT. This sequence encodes CASSLREGAGTEAFF.